The source of this TCR beta chain is a study of identical twins. Study-wide points: Twin-shared out-of-frame alpha sequences were enriched for low generation probability. A cross-sectional statistical analysis, not follow-up of the same donors, supported the conclusions. Analyses of zero insertions could be partly confounded by invariant MAIT and iNKT cells. Models underpredicted monozygotic twin sharing of out-of-frame TCR alpha.

The CDR3 sequence is 15 residues long. The V gene's germline CDR1 is MNHEY and CDR2 SMNVEV (reference sequence). Trimming pared 5 bases from V and 4 bases from J, leaving 16 bases between. Of note for this clonotype: Its antigen is currently unknown.

Each CDR3 protein gets one entry after TCRdb re-called the 5' RACE reads with MiXCR. The table has 690,000 or so distinct CDR3 sequences, roughly 6% seen once. The specimen was naive T cells sorted from blood. The clonotype was recovered from a young man in good health. V and J are TRBV27 and TRBJ2-3, with D perhaps matching TRBD1 (6 bases). The CDR3 region is CASSPGTKGADTQYF. In nucleotides, the CDR3 is TGTGCCAGCAGTCCCGGGACAAAGGGGGCAGATACGCAGTATTTT.